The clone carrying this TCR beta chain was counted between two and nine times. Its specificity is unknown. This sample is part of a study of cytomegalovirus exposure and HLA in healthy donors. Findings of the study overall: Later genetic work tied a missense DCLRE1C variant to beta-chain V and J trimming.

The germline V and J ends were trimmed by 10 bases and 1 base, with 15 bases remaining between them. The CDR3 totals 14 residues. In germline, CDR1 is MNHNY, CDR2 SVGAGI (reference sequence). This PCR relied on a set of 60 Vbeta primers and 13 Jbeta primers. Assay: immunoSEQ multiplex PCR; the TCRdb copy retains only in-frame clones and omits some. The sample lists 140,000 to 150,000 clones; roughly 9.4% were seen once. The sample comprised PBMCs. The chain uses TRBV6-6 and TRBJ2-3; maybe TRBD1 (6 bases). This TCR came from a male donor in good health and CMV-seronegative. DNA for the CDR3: TGTGCCACCTGGGGGCCGTTGGGCACAGATACGCAGTATTTT. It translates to CATWGPLGTDTQYF.